Listed here are 24 T cell receptor beta chains from one sample, sequenced in a study of tumor and adjacent non-tumor tissue in lung cancer. The library came from three nested PCR rounds adapted from ARM-PCR protocols. In TCRdb, the multiplex PCR reads were re-called with MiXCR into one record per CDR3 protein. This table has roughly 67,000 distinct CDR3 sequences, around 60% appearing once. RNA was extracted from bulk tissue without any cell sorting. The sequencing sample was made of lung tumor tissue. The origin of the receptors is a man in his fifties or sixties with non-small cell lung cancer.

On this clonotype: A much larger clone sits a single nucleotide away, making a read error possible. The chain joins TRBV14 to TRBJ2-7; 7 bases fit TRBD1. The germline CDR1 and CDR2 sequences are SGHDN and FVKESK. The CDR3 has 16 amino acids. Here the CDR3 reads CARSQDRDRGYPEQYF. For the CDR3, the DNA is TGTGCCCGCAGCCAAGATCGGGACAGAGGATATCCCGAGCAGTACTTC.

As concerns this clonotype: A junction boundary mismatches the germline segment, possibly from a read error. The J gene is TRBJ2-1, the V gene TRBV7-9, with no clear D. This CDR3 has 11 residues. Germline CDR1 SEHNR, CDR2 FQNEAQ (reference sequence). The CDR3 nucleotides are TGTGCCAGCAGCTTAGTCGATGAGCACTTCTTC. Translating it yields CASSLVDEHFF.

In its sample, this clonotype was seen once. This may be a read error: a much more frequent sequence differs by one nucleotide. V and J are TRBV4-1 and TRBJ2-7; D is undetermined. This CDR3 has 14 amino acids. Per germline, CDR1 MGHRA and CDR2 YSYEKL. CDR3 nucleotide sequence: TGCGTCAGCAGCCAAGATCATTATGGTTACGAGCAGTACTTC. It yields the protein CVSSQDHYGYEQYF.

A word on this clonotype: The missing conserved phenylalanine or tryptophan at the end of this CDR3 makes a read error likely. The rearrangement links TRBV5-6 to TRBJ2-3; either TRBD1 or TRBD2 may supply D (5 bases each). The germline CDR1 and CDR2 sequences are SGHDT and YYEEEE. Trimming cost V 5 bases and J 6 bases, with 16 bases left between them. CDR3 length equals 14 residues. In DNA, the CDR3 is TGTGCCAGCAGGGGGGACGGAACAGTGGATACGCAGTATCTT. Amino acids: CASRGDGTVDTQYL.

To note about this clonotype: A read error may explain this, as a much larger clone is one base away. This chain links TRBV28 with TRBJ2-7; D call uncertain. CDR1 and CDR2 from the germline V gene are MDHEN and SYDVKM. This CDR3 has 12 amino acids. CDR3 nucleotides: TGTGCCAGCAACTTGAACACCTACGAGCAGCACTTC. It is translated as CASNLNTYEQHF.

This clonotype was observed a few times. The chain combines TRBV5-5 with TRBJ2-1, with TRBD2 matching 9 bases. CDR1 and CDR2 from the germline V gene are SGHKS and YYEKEE (reference sequence). With 4 bases clipped from V and 7 bases from J, the junction kept 9 bases outside the gene matches. The CDR3 contains 15 residues. The CDR3 loop reads CASSPGPAGGNEQFF. CDR3 sequence (DNA): TGTGCCAGCAGCCCAGGACCAGCGGGAGGAAATGAGCAGTTCTTC.

Regarding this clonotype: Relative to the germline gene, one junction end is altered; a read error may explain this. The J gene is TRBJ2-1, the V gene TRBV14; TRBD1 aligns across 7 bases. CDR1 and CDR2 (germline): SGHDN, FVKESK. This CDR3 is built from 16 residues. The CDR3 sequence is CASLNSWTGSYNDQFF. CDR3 sequence (DNA): TGTGCCAGCCTAAATTCCTGGACAGGCTCCTACAATGATCAGTTCTTC. Complete variable domain (other parts from reference TRBV14 and TRBJ2-1): EAGVTQFPSHSVIEKGQTVTLRCDPISGHDNLYWYRRVMGKEIKFLLHFVKESKQDESGMPNNRFLAERTGGTYSTLKVQPAELEDSGVYFCASLNSWTGSYNDQFFGPGTRLTVL.

In DNA form, the CDR3 reads TGCAGTGCTAGCAGCGCGGAGAGCACAGATACGCAGTATTTT. Encoded protein: CSASSAESTDTQYF. V and J are TRBV20-1 and TRBJ2-3; D gene uncertain. Germline CDR1 reads DFQATT; CDR2 reads SNEGSKA (reference sequence). The V end lost 3 bases, the J end lost 0 bases, and 10 bases lay between the germline ends. The length of the CDR3 is 14 residues.

Note on this clonotype: At one boundary the junction diverges from the germline segment, which might be a read error. The rearrangement joins TRBV6-6 to TRBJ2-5; a weak D match, TRBD2 (5 bases). CDR3 size: 12 residues. Germline V gene data show CDR1 as MNHNY and CDR2 as SVGAGI (reference sequence). CDR3 loop: CTSSYGGETQYF. The CDR3 coding sequence is TGTACCAGCAGTTATGGAGGAGAGACCCAGTACTTC.

In the case of this clonotype: A read error may be the cause here, since a much bigger clone is one base away. This sequence joins TRBV6-6 and TRBJ2-5; 12 nucleotides match TRBD2. The CDR3 is 15 amino acids. V shed 6 bases and J 2 bases; nucleotides not matched to a gene: 4. CDR1 is MNHNY and CDR2 is SVGAGI in the germline V gene (reference sequence). CDR3 in amino acids: CASRASGRGQETQYF. CDR3 sequence (DNA): TGTGCCAGCAGGGCTAGCGGGAGGGGTCAAGAGACCCAGTACTTC.

This clonotype was seen at least ten times. Here the CDR3 DNA reads TGTGCCATCAATGGACTAGCGGGGGGCACAGATACGCAGTATTTT. This sequence encodes CAINGLAGGTDTQYF. The chain carries TRBV10-3 and TRBJ2-3; 13 bases are a match to TRBD2. The CDR3 spans 15 residues. V lost 7 bases, J lost 1 base, and 2 bases stayed unmatched. The germline CDR1 and CDR2 sequences are ENHRY and SYGVKD.

Worth noting for this clonotype: This clone may be a read error of a much larger clone one base away. CDR3 sequence reads: CPSSPGAGVNNEQFF. The CDR3 DNA sequence: TGTCCCAGCTCACCGGGAGCGGGAGTGAACAATGAGCAGTTCTTC. This rearrangement joins TRBV18 to TRBJ2-1; 8 bases are a match to TRBD2. CDR1 KGHSH and CDR2 LQKENI come from the germline V gene. The CDR3 sequence is 15 residues long.

Remarks on this clonotype: At one end the junction does not follow the germline gene, possibly because of a read error. The chain joins TRBV11-3 to TRBJ2-1; D gene ambiguous. Germline CDR1 reads SGHNT; CDR2 reads YENEEA. The CDR3 covers 15 residues. The CDR3 sequence: CTSSLEGQCRDEQFF. CDR3 bases: TGTACCAGCAGCCTCGAAGGGCAGTGCCGCGATGAGCAGTTCTTC. The complete variable domain, with remaining parts taken from reference TRBV11-3 and TRBJ2-1, reads EAGVVQSPRYKIIEKKQPVAFWCNPISGHNTLYWYLQNLGQGPELLIRYENEEAVDDSQLPKDRFSAERLKGVDSTLKIQPAELGDSAVYLCTSSLEGQCRDEQFFGPGTRLTVL.

As to this clonotype: One end of the junction varies from germline; a read error may be responsible. V and J are TRBV10-3 and TRBJ2-5; possibly TRBD2 for D (7 bases). This CDR3 contains 12 residues. Germline V gives CDR1 ENHRY, CDR2 SYGVKD. The chain's CDR3 is CALTGGGEAQYF. DNA of the CDR3: TGTGCCCTAACGGGGGGCGGAGAGGCCCAGTACTTC.

With regard to this clonotype: A much larger clone sits a single nucleotide away, making a read error possible. The V call is TRBV30, the J call TRBJ1-2; tentative D call: TRBD1 (5 bases). CDR1 is GTSNPN and CDR2 is SVGIG in the germline V gene (reference sequence). There are 14 residues in the CDR3. The CDR3 DNA reads TGTGACTGGAGTATACTGACAGCTAACTATGGCTACACCTTC. Translating it yields CDWSILTANYGYTF.

The count of this clonotype is one. This chain joins TRBV28 and TRBJ1-1, with D possibly TRBD1 on 5 matching bases. This CDR3 is 12 amino acids long. The germline V gene has CDR1 MDHEN and CDR2 SYDVKM. Trimming removed 6 bases from V and 5 bases from J, with 10 bases in between. The CDR3 DNA sequence: TGTGCCAGCAGGCAGGAGGGGACTGAAGCTTTCTTT. Its translation: CASRQEGTEAFF. Full variable domain (remainder filled in from reference TRBV28 and TRBJ1-1): DVKVTQSSRYLVKRTGEKVFLECVQDMDHENMFWYRQDPGLGLRLIYFSYDVKMKEKGDIPEGYSVSREKKERFSLILESASTNQTSMYLCASRQEGTEAFFGQGTRLTVV.

As to this clonotype: Since no conserved phenylalanine or tryptophan closes the CDR3, a read error is the likely cause. The rearrangement joins TRBV11-3 to TRBJ2-2; TRBD1 is a possible D gene (6 bases). CDR1 and CDR2 from the germline V gene are SGHNT and YENEEA. Trimming took 7 bases from V and 0 from J, leaving 12 bases between them. This CDR3 is built from 15 residues. DNA for the CDR3: TGTGCCAGCATCATAGACAGGACGAACACCGGGGAGCTGTTTTAT. Encoded protein: CASIIDRTNTGELFY.

The chain carries TRBV29-1 and TRBJ2-1; 9 nucleotides align to TRBD2. This CDR3 is built from 11 residues. The germline V gene has CDR1 SQVTM and CDR2 ANQGSEA. The trim removed 4 bases at V and 12 bases at J, leaving 4 bases unmatched. In DNA form, the CDR3 reads TGCAGCGTTGGGCTAGCGGGGTGGCAGTTCTTC. Translation: CSVGLAGWQFF.

As for this clonotype: This may be a read error: a much more frequent sequence differs by one nucleotide. This rearrangement joins TRBV2 to TRBJ1-6; no clear D. The CDR3 extends over 12 amino acids. Germline CDR1 and CDR2: SNHLY and FYNNEI. V was pared by 4 bases and J by 8 bases, with 6 bases between. The CDR3 DNA sequence: TGTGCCAGCAGTGCATGGCATTCACCCCTCCACTTT. Amino acids: CASSAWHSPLHF.

In this sample, this clonotype turned up many times. The chain couples TRBV6-1 to TRBJ2-5; TRBD1 is a possible D gene (5 bases). The CDR3 length is 14 residues. V shed 5 bases and J shed 9 bases, with 19 bases lying between them. Germline CDR1 and CDR2: MNHNS and SASEGT. The CDR3 sequence: CASSSTGPLKAQYF. Written as DNA, the CDR3 is TGTGCCAGCAGTAGCACAGGTCCTCTGAAGGCCCAGTACTTC.

As for this clonotype: A read error is possible here, since a much larger clone lies one base away. The gene calls are TRBV28 and TRBJ2-7; D is ambiguous. V gave up 8 bases and J gave up 2 bases, with 10 bases separating them. Germline V gene sequence: CDR1 MDHEN, CDR2 SYDVKM. The CDR3 length is 12 residues. The CDR3 nucleotides read TGTGCCAGCTACTTGAACACCTACGAGCAGTACTTC. As protein: CASYLNTYEQYF.

On this clonotype itself: A junction end diverges from the germline sequence, so it may reflect a read error. V usage is TRBV28 and J usage is TRBJ2-1, with a tentative D call TRBD2 (5 bases). This CDR3 is built from 15 residues. Germline CDR1 is MDHEN and CDR2 is SYDVKM. DNA for the CDR3: TGTGCCAGCAGTTCCCCTAGAGGGCCTTACAATGAGCGGTTCTTC. Translating gives CASSSPRGPYNERFF.

A word on this clonotype: A read error may produce the germline difference seen at one junction end. The rearrangement joins TRBV24-1 to TRBJ2-5; tentatively, D is TRBD1 (6 bases). This CDR3 has 13 amino acids. Germline CDR1 and CDR2: KGHDR and SFDVKD. The CDR3 is CSTSDAGVETQYF. The DNA of the CDR3 is TGTTCCACCAGTGATGCAGGGGTAGAGACCCAGTACTTC.

Concerning this clonotype itself: Likely a read error: the CDR3 ends without its conserved phenylalanine or tryptophan. The chain combines TRBV2 with TRBJ2-2; 9 bases map to TRBD2. Trimming took 6 bases from V and 9 from J; bases not matched to a gene: 11. This CDR3 region has 15 residues. Germline CDR1 is SNHLY and CDR2 is FYNNEI. This CDR3 reads CASRSGTSFPRELFL. CDR3 DNA sequence: TGTGCCAGCAGATCCGGGACTAGCTTTCCCAGGGAGCTGTTTTTA.